This entry describes one TCR beta chain. The data were taken from a study of blood T cell repertoires in COVID-19. Data came from immunoSEQ multiplex PCR; TCRdb stores just in-frame clones and leaves some out. The sample holds about 120,000 clones, less than 90% seen once. The CDR3 runs 13 residues. V trimming: 3 bases; J trimming: 8 bases; junction bases outside the gene matches: 7. The germline V gene has CDR1 SGHNT and CDR2 YYREEE (reference sequence). The rearrangement links TRBV5-4 to TRBJ1-2, with 7 bases matching TRBD1. Input material: peripheral blood. The receptor's source is a man aged 25-40 years with acute or convalescent COVID-19. The CDR3 bases are TGTGCCAGCAGCTCACGACAGGGAGTCGGCTACACCTTC. As protein: CASSSRQGVGYTF. The full variable domain, completed using reference TRBV5-4 and TRBJ1-2, is ETGVTQSPTHLIKTRGQQVTLRCSSQSGHNTVSWYQQALGQGPQFIFQYYREEENGRGNFPPRFSGLQFPNYSSELNVNALELDDSALYLCASSSRQGVGYTFGSGTRLTVV.